This TCR beta chain emerged from a study of molecular identifiers for immune sequencing clone quantification. Findings and caveats of the study: Jurkat TCR RNA from one cell was spiked into roughly 1 million naive cells, and it was reportedly detectable there.

There are many counts of this clonotype. Its antigen is currently unknown. Sorting recovered naive CD8 T cells on a CD8+CD4-CCR7+CD45RA+ profile. With listed TCR primers and previously described methods, bulk TCR libraries were prepared. TCRdb reprocessed the PCR reads with MiXCR, giving one entry per CDR3 protein. The sample records hundreds of thousands of distinct CDR3 sequences, around 20% being singletons. V was clipped by 6 bases and J by 3 bases; unmatched bases: 6. This CDR3 is built from 15 residues. Germline CDR1 is MNHEY and CDR2 is SVGEGT. The chain is built from TRBV6-2 or TRBV6-3 and TRBJ1-5; 9 nucleotides align to TRBD1. The sequence derives from a human donor in good health. Some libraries in this study had Jurkat cell RNA spiked in. Specimen: naive CD8+ T cells from blood, with Jurkat cell RNA spiked in. This sample's subset: FACS-sorted CD8+CD4-CCR7+CD45RA+ naive T cells. CDR3 in amino acids: CASSIGTGTNQPQHF. CDR3 DNA sequence: TGTGCCAGCAGCATTGGGACAGGGACCAATCAGCCCCAGCATTTT.